Each of the 16 T cell receptor beta chains below was sequenced from the same sample in a study of spatial heterogeneity in lung cancer. Findings and caveats of the study: Counts that tracked tumor mutation counts were those of expanded intratumoral alpha and beta TCRs.

Time point reported: sample taken at primary tumor resection. TCRdb reanalysed the 5' RACE reads using MiXCR and keeps one entry per CDR3 protein. This table has a few thousand distinct CDR3 sequences, roughly 5% appearing once. Their specific antigens are unknown. Material: lung tumor tissue, obtained at surgery. The origin of the receptors is a male donor with early-stage non-small cell lung cancer.

The chain carries TRBV6-9 and TRBJ2-7, with 11 bases aligning to TRBD2. The CDR3 has 15 residues. CDR1 and CDR2 (germline): MNHGY, SVAAGI. The V segment lost 5 bases and the J segment 1 base; nucleotides outside the gene matches: 4. Here the CDR3 reads CASSTGTSGSYEQYF. CDR3 nucleotides: TGTGCCAGCAGTACCGGGACTAGCGGTTCCTACGAGCAGTACTTC.

In its sample, this clonotype is medium-sized. This chain joins TRBV18 and TRBJ2-2, with unresolved D. V was shortened by 3 bases and J by 4 bases, with 3 bases between the two germline ends. The CDR3 extends over 12 amino acids. CDR1 and CDR2 (germline): KGHSH, LQKENI. The CDR3 nucleotides read TGTGCCAGCTCACCGAGCACCGGGGAGCTGTTTTTT. This translates into CASSPSTGELFF.

By sample share, this clonotype is large (0.1 to 1%). This chain uses TRBV29-1 with TRBJ2-5; D is unclear. Deletions cut 8 bases from V and 5 bases from J, with 18 bases between. This CDR3 is 13 amino acids long. The germline gives CDR1 SQVTM, CDR2 ANQGSEA. The CDR3 bases are TGCAGCCTGATTGTGCTGGCCGGGGAGACCCAGTACTTC. Translating gives CSLIVLAGETQYF.

By share, this clonotype counts as medium-sized (0.01 to 0.1%). V and J are TRBV7-9 and TRBJ2-1; 11 nucleotides match TRBD2. After removal of 4 bases from V and 5 bases from J, the junction contained 10 bases not matched to a gene. The CDR3 spans 17 residues. Germline CDR1 is SEHNR and CDR2 is FQNEAQ (reference sequence). The DNA of the CDR3 is TGTGCCAGCAGCTCCAGCGCGACTAGCGGGACCCACAATGAGCAGTTCTTC. It yields the protein CASSSSATSGTHNEQFF.

This clonotype was counted many times. V gene TRBV29-1 combines with J gene TRBJ2-7; TRBD1 is a possible D gene (5 bases). Germline V gene sequence: CDR1 SQVTM, CDR2 ANQGSEA. The CDR3 is 12 residues long. Trimming stripped 0 bases from V and 4 bases from J, with 7 bases between. The CDR3 protein is CSVEDKGYEQYF. The CDR3 coding sequence is TGCAGCGTTGAAGACAAGGGGTACGAGCAGTACTTC.

This clonotype is deemed medium-sized. The chain uses TRBV30 and TRBJ1-2; 9 bases align to TRBD1. The CDR3 is 16 amino acids. Germline V gene sequence: CDR1 GTSNPN, CDR2 SVGIG (reference sequence). V gave up 0 bases and J gave up 8 bases; unmatched junction bases: 13. The CDR3: CAWSVPGTGPKAGYTF. CDR3 sequence (DNA): TGTGCCTGGAGTGTACCGGGGACAGGGCCCAAGGCGGGCTACACCTTC.

This chain joins TRBV3-1 and TRBJ1-1, with a weak D call TRBD1 (5 bases). CDR3 length: 15 residues. Germline V gene data show CDR1 as LGHDT and CDR2 as YNNKEL (reference sequence). V lost 3 bases to trimming and J lost 0 bases, with 11 bases between them. The CDR3 loop is CASSHPGTMNTEAFF. The CDR3 DNA sequence: TGTGCCAGCAGCCACCCCGGGACCATGAACACTGAAGCTTTCTTT.

Within the sample, this clonotype is medium-sized. The CDR3 region is CSASREGVETQYF. DNA of the CDR3: TGCAGTGCTAGTCGAGAGGGGGTGGAGACCCAGTACTTC. The rearrangement joins TRBV20-1 to TRBJ2-5, with D tentatively TRBD1 (6 bases). The CDR3 is 13 residues long. The V gene lost 3 bases and the J gene lost 5 bases, with 13 bases spanning the gap. Germline lookup yields CDR1 DFQATT and CDR2 SNEGSKA (reference sequence).

By proportion, this clonotype is medium-sized (0.01 to 0.1%). The J gene is TRBJ2-1, the V gene TRBV20-1; perhaps D is TRBD1 or TRBD2 (5 bases each). The CDR3 extends over 17 amino acids. Deletions cut 7 bases from V and 5 bases from J, with 27 bases between. The V gene's germline CDR1 is DFQATT and CDR2 SNEGSKA (reference sequence). CDR3 loop: CSVNPAGTLHSHNEQFF. DNA of the CDR3: TGCAGTGTTAACCCGGCCGGGACCCTTCATTCTCACAATGAGCAGTTCTTC.

This clonotype is classed as medium-sized. The chain carries TRBV12-3 or TRBV12-4 and TRBJ2-7; unclear D gene. V lost 4 bases to trimming and J lost 6 bases, with 7 bases between them. The CDR3 length is 11 residues. In nucleotides, the CDR3 is TGTGCCAGCAGTTCTTCTATCGAGCAGTACTTC. This gives the protein CASSSSIEQYF.

This clonotype is categorized as medium-sized (0.01 to 0.1%). This CDR3 is CASSWTGVKGEAFF. The CDR3 coding sequence is TGTGCCAGCAGTTGGACAGGGGTCAAGGGGGAAGCTTTCTTT. The chain couples TRBV2 to TRBJ1-1, with TRBD1 matching 9 bases. With 5 bases clipped from V and 8 bases from J, the junction kept 9 bases outside the gene matches. CDR3 length: 14 amino acids. Germline lookup yields CDR1 SNHLY and CDR2 FYNNEI.

By sample fraction, this clonotype is medium-sized. The chain recombines TRBV29-1 with TRBJ1-2; a possible D gene is TRBD1 (6 bases). The V gene's germline CDR1 is SQVTM and CDR2 ANQGSEA. The CDR3 totals 11 residues. The V end lost 4 bases, the J end lost 3 bases, and 6 bases lay between the germline ends. CDR3 amino acids: CSVGTDYGYTF. The CDR3, as DNA: TGCAGCGTTGGGACAGACTATGGCTACACCTTC.

This clonotype appeared many times. This chain uses TRBV7-2 with TRBJ1-1; tentatively, D is TRBD1 (5 bases). The CDR3 sequence is 16 residues long. In germline, CDR1 is SGHTA, CDR2 FQGNSA. Trimming pared 1 base from V and 0 bases from J, leaving 12 bases between. CDR3 in amino acids: CASSLVWGIMNTEAFF. Written as DNA, the CDR3 is TGTGCCAGCAGCTTAGTTTGGGGCATCATGAACACTGAAGCTTTCTTT.

By sample fraction, this clonotype is medium-sized. The V gene is TRBV12-3 or TRBV12-4, the J gene TRBJ2-5; the match to TRBD1 covers 8 bases. With 3 bases clipped from V and 7 bases from J, the junction kept 7 bases outside the gene matches. CDR3 length: 14 residues. CDR3 amino acids: CASSLDRERVTQYF. CDR3 sequence (DNA): TGTGCCAGCAGTTTGGACAGGGAAAGGGTGACCCAGTACTTC.

Only a few counts were recorded for this clonotype. V is TRBV10-1 and J is TRBJ2-2; 13 bases match TRBD2. This CDR3 contains 16 residues. The V and J ends lost 4 bases and 9 bases, in that order; junction bases with no gene match: 8. Germline V gene data show CDR1 as WNHNN and CDR2 as SYGVQD (reference sequence). This chain's CDR3 is CASSAATSGRARELFF. The CDR3 bases are TGCGCCAGCAGTGCCGCTACTAGCGGGAGGGCCCGGGAGCTGTTTTTT.

This clonotype is hyperexpanded (1% or more) within its sample. The chain joins TRBV10-3 to TRBJ2-7; D is unclear. The CDR3 runs to 13 residues. Germline CDR1 ENHRY, CDR2 SYGVKD. Trimming shortened V by 6 bases and J by 5 bases, and 14 bases separated the two germline ends. The CDR3 nucleotides are TGTGCCATCAGCGAGGATGACGCGAACGAGCAGTACTTC. Protein sequence: CAISEDDANEQYF.